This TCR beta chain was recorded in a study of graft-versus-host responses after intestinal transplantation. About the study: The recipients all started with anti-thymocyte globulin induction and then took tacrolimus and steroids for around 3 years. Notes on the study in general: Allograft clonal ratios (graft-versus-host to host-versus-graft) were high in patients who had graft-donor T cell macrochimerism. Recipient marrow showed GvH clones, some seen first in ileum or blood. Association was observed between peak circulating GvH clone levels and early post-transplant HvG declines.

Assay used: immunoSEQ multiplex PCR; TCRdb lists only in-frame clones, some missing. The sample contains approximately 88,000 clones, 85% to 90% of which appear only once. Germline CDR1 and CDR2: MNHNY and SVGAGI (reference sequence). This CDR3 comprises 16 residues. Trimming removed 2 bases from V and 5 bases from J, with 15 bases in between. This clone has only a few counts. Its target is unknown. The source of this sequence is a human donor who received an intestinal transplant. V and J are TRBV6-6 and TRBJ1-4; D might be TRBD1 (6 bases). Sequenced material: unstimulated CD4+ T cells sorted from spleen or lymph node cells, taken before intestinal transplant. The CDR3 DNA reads TGTGCCAGCAGTTACCCTAGGACAGCCGAGAATGAAAAACTGTTTTTT. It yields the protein CASSYPRTAENEKLFF.